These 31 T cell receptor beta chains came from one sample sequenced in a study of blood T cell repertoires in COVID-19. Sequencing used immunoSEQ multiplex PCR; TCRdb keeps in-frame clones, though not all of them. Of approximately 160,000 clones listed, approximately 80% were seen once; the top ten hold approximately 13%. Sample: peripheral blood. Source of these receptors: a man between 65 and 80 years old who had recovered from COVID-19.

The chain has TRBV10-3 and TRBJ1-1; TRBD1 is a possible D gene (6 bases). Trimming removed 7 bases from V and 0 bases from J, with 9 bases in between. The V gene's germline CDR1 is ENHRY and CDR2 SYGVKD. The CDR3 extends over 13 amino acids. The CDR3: CAINGQMNTEAFF. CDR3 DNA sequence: TGTGCCATCAACGGACAGATGAACACTGAAGCTTTCTTT.

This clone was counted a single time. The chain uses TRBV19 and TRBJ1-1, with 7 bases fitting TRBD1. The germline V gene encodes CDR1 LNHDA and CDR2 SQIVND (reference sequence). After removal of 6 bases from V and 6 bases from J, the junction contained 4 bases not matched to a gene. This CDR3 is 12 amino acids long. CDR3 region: CASRDRDSEAFF. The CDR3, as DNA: TGTGCCAGTAGAGACAGGGACTCTGAAGCTTTCTTT.

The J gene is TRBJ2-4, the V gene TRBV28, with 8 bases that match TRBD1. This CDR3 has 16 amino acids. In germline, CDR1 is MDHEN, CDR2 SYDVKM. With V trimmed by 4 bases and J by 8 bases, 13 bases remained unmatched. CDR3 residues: CASSSPRTGRIYIQYF. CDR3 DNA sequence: TGTGCCAGCAGTTCCCCTCGGACAGGGCGAATTTACATTCAGTACTTC.

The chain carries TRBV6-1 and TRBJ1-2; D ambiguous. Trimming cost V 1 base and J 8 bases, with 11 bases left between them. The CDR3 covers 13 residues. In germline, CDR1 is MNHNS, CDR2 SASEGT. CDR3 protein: CASSEEGGQGYTF. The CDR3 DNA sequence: TGTGCCAGCAGTGAAGAGGGAGGGCAGGGCTACACCTTC.

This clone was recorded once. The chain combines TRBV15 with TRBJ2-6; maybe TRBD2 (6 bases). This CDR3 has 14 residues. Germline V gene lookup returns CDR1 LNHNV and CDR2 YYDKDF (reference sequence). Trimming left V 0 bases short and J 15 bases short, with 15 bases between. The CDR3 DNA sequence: TGTGCCACCAGCAGAGATGGGACTCTAGATGGCCTGACTTTC. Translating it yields CATSRDGTLDGLTF.

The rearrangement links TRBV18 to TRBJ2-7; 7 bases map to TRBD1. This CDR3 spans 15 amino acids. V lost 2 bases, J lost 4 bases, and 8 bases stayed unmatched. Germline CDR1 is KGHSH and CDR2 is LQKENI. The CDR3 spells CASSPFRQGVYEQYF. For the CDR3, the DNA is TGTGCCAGCTCACCATTCCGGCAGGGGGTTTACGAGCAGTACTTC.

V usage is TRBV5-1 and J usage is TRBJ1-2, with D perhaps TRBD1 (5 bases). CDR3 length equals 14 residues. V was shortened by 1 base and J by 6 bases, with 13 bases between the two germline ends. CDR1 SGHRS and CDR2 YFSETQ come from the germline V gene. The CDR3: CASSLTRVSDGYTF. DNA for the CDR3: TGCGCCAGCAGCTTGACCAGGGTTAGTGATGGCTACACCTTC.

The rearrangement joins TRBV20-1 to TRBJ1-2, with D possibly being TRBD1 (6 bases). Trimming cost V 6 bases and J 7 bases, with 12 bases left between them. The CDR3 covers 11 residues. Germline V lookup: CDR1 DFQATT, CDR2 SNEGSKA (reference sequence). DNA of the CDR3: TGCAGTGCCTACAGGGAACCTGGCTACACCTTC. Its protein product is CSAYREPGYTF.

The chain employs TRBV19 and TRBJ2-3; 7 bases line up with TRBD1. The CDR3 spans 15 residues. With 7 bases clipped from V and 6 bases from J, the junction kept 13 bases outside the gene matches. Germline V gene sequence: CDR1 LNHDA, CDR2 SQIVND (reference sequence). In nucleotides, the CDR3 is TGTGCCAGTATCCCCGCAAGGGGGCCCCGCGATACGCAGTATTTT. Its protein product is CASIPARGPRDTQYF.

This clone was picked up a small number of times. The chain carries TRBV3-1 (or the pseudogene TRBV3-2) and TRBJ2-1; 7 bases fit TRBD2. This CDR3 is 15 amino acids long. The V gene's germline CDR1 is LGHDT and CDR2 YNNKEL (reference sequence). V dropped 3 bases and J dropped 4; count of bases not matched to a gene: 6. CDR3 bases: TGTGCCAGCAGCCATTCCGGGGGAGGGTACAATGAGCAGTTCTTC. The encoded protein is CASSHSGGGYNEQFF.

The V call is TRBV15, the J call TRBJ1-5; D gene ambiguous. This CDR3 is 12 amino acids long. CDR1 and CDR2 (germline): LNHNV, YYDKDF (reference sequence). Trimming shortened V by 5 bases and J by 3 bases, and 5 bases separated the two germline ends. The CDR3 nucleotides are TGTGCCACCAGCGCGGTCAATCAGCCCCAGCATTTT. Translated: CATSAVNQPQHF.

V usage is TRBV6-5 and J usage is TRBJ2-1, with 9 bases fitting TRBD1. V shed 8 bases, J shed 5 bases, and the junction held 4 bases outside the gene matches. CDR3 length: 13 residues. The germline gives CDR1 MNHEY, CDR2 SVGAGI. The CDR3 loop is CASAGQGHNEQFF. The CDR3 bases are TGTGCCAGCGCGGGACAGGGCCACAATGAGCAGTTCTTC.

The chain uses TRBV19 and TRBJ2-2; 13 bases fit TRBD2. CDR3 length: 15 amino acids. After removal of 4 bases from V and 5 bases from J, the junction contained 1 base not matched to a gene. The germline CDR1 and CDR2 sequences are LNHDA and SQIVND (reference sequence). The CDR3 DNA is TGTGCCAGTAGTAGGGGACTAGCGGGGACCGGGGAGCTGTTTTTT. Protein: CASSRGLAGTGELFF. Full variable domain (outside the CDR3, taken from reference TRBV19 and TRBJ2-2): DGGITQSPKYLFRKEGQNVTLSCEQNLNHDAMYWYRQDPGQGLRLIYYSQIVNDFQKGDIAEGYSVSREKKESFPLTVTSAQKNPTAFYLCASSRGLAGTGELFFGEGSRLTVL.

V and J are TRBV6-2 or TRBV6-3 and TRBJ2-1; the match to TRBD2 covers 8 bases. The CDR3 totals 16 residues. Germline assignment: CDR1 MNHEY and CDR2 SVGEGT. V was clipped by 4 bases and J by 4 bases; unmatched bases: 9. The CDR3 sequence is CASSLDGRAVYNEQFF. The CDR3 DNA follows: TGTGCCAGCAGTTTAGACGGGAGGGCCGTTTACAATGAGCAGTTCTTC.

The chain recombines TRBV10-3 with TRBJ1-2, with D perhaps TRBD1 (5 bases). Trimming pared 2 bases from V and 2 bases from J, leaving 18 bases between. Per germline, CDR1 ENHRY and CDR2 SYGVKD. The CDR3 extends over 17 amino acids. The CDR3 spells CAISEPGSLGLNYGYTF. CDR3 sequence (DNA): TGTGCCATCAGTGAGCCTGGGTCCCTGGGGCTGAACTATGGCTACACCTTC.

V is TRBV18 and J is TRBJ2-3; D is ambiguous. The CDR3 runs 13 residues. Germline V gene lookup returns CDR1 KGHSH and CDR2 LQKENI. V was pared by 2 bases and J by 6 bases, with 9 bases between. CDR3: CASSPKTFDTQYF. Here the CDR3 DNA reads TGTGCCAGCTCACCAAAGACTTTCGATACGCAGTATTTT.

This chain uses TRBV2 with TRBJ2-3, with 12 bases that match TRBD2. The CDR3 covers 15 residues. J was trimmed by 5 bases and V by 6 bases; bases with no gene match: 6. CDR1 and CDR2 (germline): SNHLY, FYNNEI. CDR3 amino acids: CASSALAGGGDTQYF. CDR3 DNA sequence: TGTGCCAGCAGCGCACTAGCGGGAGGTGGAGATACGCAGTATTTT.

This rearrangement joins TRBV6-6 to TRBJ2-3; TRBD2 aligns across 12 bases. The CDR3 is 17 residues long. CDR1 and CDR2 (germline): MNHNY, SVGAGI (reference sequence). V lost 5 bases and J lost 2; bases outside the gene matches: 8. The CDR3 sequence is CASSPDRTSGITDTQYF. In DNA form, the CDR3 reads TGTGCCAGCAGTCCCGATAGGACTAGCGGGATCACAGATACGCAGTATTTT.

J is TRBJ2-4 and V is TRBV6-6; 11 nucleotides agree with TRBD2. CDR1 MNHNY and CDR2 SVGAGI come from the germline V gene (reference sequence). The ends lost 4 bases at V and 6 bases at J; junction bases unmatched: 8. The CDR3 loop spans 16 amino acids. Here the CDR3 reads CASSSTSGRGGNIQYF. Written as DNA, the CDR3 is TGTGCCAGCAGTTCCACTAGCGGGAGAGGCGGAAACATTCAGTACTTC.

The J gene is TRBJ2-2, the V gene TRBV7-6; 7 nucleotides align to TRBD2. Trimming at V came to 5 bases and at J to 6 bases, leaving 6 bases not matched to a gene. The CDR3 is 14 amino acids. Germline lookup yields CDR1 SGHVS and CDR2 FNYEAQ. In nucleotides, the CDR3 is TGTGCCAGCAGCCGAGCGGGACGGCCCGGGGAGCTGTTTTTT. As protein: CASSRAGRPGELFF.

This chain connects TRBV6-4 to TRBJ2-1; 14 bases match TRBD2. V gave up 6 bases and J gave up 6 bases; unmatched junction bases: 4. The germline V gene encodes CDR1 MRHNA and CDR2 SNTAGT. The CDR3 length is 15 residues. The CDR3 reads CASSSGTSGSNEQFF. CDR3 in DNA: TGTGCCAGCAGCAGCGGGACTAGCGGGAGCAATGAGCAGTTCTTC.

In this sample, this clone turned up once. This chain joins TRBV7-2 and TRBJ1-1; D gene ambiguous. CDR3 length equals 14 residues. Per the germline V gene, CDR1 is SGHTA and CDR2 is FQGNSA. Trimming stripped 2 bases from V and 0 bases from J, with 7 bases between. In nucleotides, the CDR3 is TGTGCCAGCAGCTTAAGCGGGATGAACACTGAAGCTTTCTTT. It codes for CASSLSGMNTEAFF.

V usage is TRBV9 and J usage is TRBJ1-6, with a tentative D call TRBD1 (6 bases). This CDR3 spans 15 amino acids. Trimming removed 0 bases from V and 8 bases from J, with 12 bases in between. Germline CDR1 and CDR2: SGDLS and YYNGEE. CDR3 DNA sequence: TGTGCCAGCAGCGTAGGGACAGCCACCTATTCACCCCTCCACTTT. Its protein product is CASSVGTATYSPLHF.

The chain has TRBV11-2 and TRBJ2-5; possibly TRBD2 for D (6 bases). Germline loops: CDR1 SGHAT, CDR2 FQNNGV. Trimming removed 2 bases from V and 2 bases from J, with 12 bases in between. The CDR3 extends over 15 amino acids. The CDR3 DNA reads TGTGCCAGCAGCTTACTAATGGGGACTCAAGAGACCCAGTACTTC. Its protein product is CASSLLMGTQETQYF.

CDR3 loop: CASSIGDSVAKNIQYF. The CDR3 DNA reads TGTGCCAGCAGCATAGGGGATTCGGTAGCCAAAAACATTCAGTACTTC. This sequence joins TRBV5-8 and TRBJ2-4; perhaps TRBD1 as D (5 bases). CDR3 length equals 16 residues. V shed 4 bases and J shed 0 bases, with 14 bases lying between them. Germline CDR1 reads SGHTS; CDR2 reads YDEGEE.

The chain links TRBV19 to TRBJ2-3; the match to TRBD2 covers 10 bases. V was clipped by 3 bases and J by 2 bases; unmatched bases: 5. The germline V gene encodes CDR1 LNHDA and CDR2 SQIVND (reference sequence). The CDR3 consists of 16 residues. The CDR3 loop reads CASSIRAGGTTDTQYF. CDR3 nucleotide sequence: TGTGCCAGTAGTATTCGAGCGGGAGGGACCACAGATACGCAGTATTTT.

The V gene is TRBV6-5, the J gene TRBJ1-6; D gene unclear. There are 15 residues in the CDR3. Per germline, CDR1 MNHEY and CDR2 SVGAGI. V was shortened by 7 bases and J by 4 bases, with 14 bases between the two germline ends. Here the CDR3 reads CASNNKGSYNSPLHF. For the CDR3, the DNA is TGTGCCAGCAATAATAAAGGGAGTTATAATTCACCCCTCCACTTT.

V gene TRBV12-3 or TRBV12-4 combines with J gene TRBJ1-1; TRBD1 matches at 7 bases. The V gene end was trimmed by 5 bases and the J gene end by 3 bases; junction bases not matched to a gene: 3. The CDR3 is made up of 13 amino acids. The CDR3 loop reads CASSHRGYTEAFF. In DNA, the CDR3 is TGTGCCAGCAGTCACAGGGGATACACTGAAGCTTTCTTT.

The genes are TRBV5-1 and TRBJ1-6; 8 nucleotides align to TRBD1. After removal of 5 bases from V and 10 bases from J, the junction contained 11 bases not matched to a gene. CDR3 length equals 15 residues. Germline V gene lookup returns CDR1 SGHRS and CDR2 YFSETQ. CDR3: CASSYGQGEGSPLHF. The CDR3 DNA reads TGCGCCAGCAGTTACGGACAGGGAGAAGGATCACCCCTCCACTTT.

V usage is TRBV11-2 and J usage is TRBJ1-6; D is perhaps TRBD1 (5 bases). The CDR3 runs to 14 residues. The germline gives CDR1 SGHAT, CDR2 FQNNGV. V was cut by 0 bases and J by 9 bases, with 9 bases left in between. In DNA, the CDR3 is TGTGCCAGCAGCTTAGATTCAGGGATTTCACCCCTCCACTTT. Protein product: CASSLDSGISPLHF.

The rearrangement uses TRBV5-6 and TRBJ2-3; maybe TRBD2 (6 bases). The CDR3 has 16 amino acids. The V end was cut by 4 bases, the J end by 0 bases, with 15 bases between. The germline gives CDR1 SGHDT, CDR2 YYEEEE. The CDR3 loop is CASSLRASASTDTQYF. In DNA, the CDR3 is TGTGCCAGCAGCCTGAGGGCTAGCGCTAGCACAGATACGCAGTATTTT.